This T cell receptor beta chain stems from a study of T cells in women clearing cervical HPV infection. V was shortened by 5 bases and J by 0 bases, with 11 bases between the two germline ends. This CDR3 is built from 15 residues. TCRdb keeps only in-frame clones here, not all; method: immunoSEQ multiplex PCR. The listing records about 32,000 clones. Of note for this clone: The read terminates 3 residues before the CDR3 end, so the remaining end is supplied by the germline J gene.

Sequenced: blood buffy coat. The sequence derives from a woman between 18 and 70 years old with a cervical HPV16 infection that either progressed to CIN3+ or cleared (not recorded which). The chain combines TRBV12-3 or TRBV12-4 with TRBJ2-4; TRBD1 might be the D (5 bases). CDR3: CASSRQPLAKNIQYF. CDR3 DNA (partial): TGTGCCAGCAGTCGACAGCCCCTAGCCAAAAACATT.